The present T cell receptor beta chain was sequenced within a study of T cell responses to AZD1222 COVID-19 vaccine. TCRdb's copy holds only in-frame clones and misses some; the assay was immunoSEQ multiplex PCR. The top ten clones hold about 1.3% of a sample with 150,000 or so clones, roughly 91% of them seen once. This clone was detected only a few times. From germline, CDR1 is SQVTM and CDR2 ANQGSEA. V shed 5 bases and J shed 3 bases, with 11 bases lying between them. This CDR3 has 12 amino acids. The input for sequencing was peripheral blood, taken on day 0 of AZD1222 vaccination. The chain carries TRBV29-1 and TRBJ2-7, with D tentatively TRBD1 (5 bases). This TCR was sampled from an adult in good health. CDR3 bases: TGCAGCGTTAAAGGCAGGGACTACGAGCAGTACTTC. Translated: CSVKGRDYEQYF.